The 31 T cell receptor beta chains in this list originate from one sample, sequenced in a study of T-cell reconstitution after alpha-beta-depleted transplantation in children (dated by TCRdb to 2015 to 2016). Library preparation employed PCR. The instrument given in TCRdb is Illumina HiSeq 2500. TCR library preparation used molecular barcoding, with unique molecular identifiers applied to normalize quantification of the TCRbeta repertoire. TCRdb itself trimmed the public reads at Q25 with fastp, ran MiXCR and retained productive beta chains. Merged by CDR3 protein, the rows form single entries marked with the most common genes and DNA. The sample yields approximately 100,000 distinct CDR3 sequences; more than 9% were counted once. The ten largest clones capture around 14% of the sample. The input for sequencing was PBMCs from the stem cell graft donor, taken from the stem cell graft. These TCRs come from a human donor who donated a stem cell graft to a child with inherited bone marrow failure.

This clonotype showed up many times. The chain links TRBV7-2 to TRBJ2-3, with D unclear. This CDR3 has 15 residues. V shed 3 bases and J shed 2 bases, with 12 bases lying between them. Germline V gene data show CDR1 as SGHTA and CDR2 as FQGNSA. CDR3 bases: TGTGCCAGCAGCTTCGGGTCCTCCTTCACAGATACGCAGTATTTT. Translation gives CASSFGSSFTDTQYF.

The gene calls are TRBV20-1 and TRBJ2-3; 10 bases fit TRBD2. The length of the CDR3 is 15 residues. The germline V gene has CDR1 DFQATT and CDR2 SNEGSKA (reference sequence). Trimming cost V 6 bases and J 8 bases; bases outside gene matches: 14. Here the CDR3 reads CSATLSGRAWVTQYF. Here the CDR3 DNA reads TGCAGTGCCACCTTGAGCGGGAGGGCCTGGGTTACGCAGTATTTT.

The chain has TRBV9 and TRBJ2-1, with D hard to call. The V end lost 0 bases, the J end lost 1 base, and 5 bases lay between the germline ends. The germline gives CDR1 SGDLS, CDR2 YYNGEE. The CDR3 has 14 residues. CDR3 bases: TGTGCCAGCAGCGTAGACGTTTCCTACAATGAGCAGTTCTTC. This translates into CASSVDVSYNEQFF.

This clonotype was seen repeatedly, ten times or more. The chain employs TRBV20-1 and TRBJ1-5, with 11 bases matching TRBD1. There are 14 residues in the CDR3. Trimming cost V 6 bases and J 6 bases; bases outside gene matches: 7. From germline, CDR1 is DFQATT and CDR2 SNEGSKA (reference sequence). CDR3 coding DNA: TGCAGTGCCACGCTGGGACAGGGGGGTCAGCCCCAGCATTTT. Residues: CSATLGQGGQPQHF.

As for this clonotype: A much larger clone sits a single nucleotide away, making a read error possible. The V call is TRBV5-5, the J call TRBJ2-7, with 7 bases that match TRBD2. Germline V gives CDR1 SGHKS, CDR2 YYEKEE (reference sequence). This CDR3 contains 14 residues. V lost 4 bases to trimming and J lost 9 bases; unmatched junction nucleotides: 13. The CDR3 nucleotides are TGTGCCAGCAGCCCCCTGGGAGGGGATCACGGGCAGTACTTC. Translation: CASSPLGGDHGQYF.

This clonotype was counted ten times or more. CDR3 residues: CSAIGQGEDEQYF. CDR3 in DNA: TGCAGTGCTATCGGACAGGGGGAGGACGAGCAGTACTTC. V and J are TRBV20-1 and TRBJ2-7; TRBD1 agrees at 10 bases. V shed 4 bases, J shed 5 bases, and the junction held 5 bases outside the gene matches. The CDR3 consists of 13 residues. Per the germline V gene, CDR1 is DFQATT and CDR2 is SNEGSKA (reference sequence).

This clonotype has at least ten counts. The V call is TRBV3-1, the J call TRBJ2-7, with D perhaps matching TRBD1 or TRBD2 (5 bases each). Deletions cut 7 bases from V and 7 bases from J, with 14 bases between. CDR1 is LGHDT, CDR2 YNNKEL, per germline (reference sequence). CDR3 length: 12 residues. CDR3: CASTSRGDEQYF. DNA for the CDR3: TGTGCCAGCACCTCCCGAGGGGATGAGCAGTACTTC.

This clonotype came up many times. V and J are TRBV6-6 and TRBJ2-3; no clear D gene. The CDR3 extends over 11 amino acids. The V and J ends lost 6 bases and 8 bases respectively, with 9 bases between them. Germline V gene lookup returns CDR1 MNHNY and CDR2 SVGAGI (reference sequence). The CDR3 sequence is CASSPSGTQYF. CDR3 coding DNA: TGTGCCAGCAGCCCTTCGGGTACGCAGTATTTT.

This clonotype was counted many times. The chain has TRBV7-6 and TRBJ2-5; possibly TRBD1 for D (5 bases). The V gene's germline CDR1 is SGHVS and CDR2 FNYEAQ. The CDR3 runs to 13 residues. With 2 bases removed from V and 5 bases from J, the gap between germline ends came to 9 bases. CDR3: CASSLLPGETQYF. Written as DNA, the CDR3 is TGTGCCAGCAGCTTACTCCCAGGGGAGACCCAGTACTTC.

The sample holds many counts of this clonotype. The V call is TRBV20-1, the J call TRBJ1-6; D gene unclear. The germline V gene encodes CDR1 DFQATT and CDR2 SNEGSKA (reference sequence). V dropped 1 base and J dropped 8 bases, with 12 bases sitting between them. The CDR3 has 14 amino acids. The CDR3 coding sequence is TGCAGTGCTAGAGGAGGGATTGGGGATTCACCCCTCCACTTT. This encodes CSARGGIGDSPLHF.

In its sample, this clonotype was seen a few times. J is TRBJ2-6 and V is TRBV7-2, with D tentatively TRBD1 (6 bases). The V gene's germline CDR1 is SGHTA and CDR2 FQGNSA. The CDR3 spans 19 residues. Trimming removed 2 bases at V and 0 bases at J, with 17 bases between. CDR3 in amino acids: CASSLFPGHLLSGANVLTF. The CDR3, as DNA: TGTGCCAGCAGCTTATTCCCGGGACACCTACTCTCTGGGGCCAACGTCCTGACTTTC.

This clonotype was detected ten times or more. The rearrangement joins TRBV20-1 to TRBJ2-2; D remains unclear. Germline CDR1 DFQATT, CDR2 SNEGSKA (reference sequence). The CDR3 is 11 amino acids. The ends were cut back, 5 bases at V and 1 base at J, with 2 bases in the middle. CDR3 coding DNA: TGCAGTGCTGGGAACACCGGGGAGCTGTTTTTT. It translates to CSAGNTGELFF.

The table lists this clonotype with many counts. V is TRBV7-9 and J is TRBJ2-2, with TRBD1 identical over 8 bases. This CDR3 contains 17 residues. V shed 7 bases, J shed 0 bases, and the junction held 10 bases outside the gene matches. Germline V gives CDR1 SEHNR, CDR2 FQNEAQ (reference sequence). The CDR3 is CASNPQPGQANTGELFF. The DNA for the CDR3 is TGTGCCAGCAACCCTCAGCCGGGACAGGCGAACACCGGGGAGCTGTTTTTT.

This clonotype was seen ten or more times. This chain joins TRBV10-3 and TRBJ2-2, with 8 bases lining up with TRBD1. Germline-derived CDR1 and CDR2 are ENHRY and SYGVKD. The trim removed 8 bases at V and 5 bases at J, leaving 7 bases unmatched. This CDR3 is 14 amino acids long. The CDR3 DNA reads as TGTGCCATCGGGCCAGGGGGCAGGACCGGGGAGCTGTTTTTT. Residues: CAIGPGGRTGELFF.

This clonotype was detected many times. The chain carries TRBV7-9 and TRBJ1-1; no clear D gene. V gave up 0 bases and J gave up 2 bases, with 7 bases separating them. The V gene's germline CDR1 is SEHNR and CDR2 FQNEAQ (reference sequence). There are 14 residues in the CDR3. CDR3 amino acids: CASSLAETNTEAFF. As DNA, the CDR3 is TGTGCCAGCAGCTTAGCTGAAACAAACACTGAAGCTTTCTTT.

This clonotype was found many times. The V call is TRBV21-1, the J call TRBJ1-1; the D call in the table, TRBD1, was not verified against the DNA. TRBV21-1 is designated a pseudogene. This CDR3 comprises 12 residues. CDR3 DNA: TGTGCCAGCAGTAAGAGCGGGGCGGCTGCTTTCTTT. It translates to CASSKSGAAAFF.

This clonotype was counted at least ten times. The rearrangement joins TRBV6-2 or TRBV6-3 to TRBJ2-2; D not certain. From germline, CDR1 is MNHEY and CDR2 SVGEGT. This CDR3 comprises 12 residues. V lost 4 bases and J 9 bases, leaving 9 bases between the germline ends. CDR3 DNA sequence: TGTGCCAGCAGTTTGAGTAGGTGGGAGCTGTTTTTT. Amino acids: CASSLSRWELFF.

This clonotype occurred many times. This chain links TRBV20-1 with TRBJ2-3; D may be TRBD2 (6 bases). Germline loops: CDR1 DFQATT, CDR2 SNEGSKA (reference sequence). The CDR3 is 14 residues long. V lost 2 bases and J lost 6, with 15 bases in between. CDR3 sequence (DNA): TGCAGTGCTAGAAACCTGAGGGACTTGGATACGCAGTATTTT. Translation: CSARNLRDLDTQYF.

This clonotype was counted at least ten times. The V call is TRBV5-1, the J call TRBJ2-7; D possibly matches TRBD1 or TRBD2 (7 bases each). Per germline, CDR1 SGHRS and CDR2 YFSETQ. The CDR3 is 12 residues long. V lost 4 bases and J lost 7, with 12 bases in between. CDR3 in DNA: TGCGCCAGCAGCGTCAGGGGGGGAGAGCAGTACTTC. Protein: CASSVRGGEQYF.

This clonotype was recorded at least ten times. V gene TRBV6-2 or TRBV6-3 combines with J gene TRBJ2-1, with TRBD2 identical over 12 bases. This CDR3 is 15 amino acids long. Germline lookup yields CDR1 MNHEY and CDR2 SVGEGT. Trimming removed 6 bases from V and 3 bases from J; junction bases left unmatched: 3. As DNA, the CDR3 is TGTGCCAGCAGACCACTAGCGGGGGGCTACAATGAGCAGTTCTTC. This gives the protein CASRPLAGGYNEQFF.

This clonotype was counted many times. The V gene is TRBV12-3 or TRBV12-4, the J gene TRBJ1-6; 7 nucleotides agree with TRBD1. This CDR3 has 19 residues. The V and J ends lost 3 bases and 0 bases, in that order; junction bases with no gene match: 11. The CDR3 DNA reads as TGTGCCAGCAGTTTTGAGGAGGGGAGGGGGCTCTCCTATAATTCACCCCTCCACTTT. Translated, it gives CASSFEEGRGLSYNSPLHF.

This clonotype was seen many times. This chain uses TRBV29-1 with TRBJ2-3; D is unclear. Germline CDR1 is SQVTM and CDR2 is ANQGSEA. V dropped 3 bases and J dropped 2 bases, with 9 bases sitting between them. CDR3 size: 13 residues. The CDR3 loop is CSVDLGPTDTQYF. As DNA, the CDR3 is TGCAGCGTTGATCTTGGTCCCACAGATACGCAGTATTTT.

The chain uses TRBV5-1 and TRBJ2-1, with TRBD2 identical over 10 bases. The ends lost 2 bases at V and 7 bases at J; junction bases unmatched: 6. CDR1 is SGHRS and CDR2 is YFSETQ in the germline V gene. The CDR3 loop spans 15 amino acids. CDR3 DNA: TGCGCCAGCAGCTTAGCGGGAGGGTTGTGGAATGAGCAGTTCTTC. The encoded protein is CASSLAGGLWNEQFF. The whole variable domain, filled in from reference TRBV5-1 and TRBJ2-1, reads KAGVTQTPRYLIKTRGQQVTLSCSPISGHRSVSWYQQTPGQGLQFLFEYFSETQRNKGNFPGRFSGRQFSNSRSEMNVSTLELGDSALYLCASSLAGGLWNEQFFGPGTRLTVL.

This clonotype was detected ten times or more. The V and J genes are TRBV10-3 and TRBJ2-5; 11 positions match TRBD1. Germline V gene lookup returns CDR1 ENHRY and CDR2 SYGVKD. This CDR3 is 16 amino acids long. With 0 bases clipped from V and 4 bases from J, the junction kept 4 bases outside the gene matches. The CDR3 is CAISESGQGARETQYF. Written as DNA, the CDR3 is TGTGCCATCAGTGAGTCTGGACAGGGGGCTAGAGAGACCCAGTACTTC.

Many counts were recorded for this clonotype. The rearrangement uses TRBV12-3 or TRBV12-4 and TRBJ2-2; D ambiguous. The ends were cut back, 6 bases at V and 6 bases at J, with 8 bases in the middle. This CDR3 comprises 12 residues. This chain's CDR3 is CASSFSPGELFF. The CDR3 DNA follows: TGTGCCAGCAGCTTTTCGCCCGGGGAGCTGTTTTTT.

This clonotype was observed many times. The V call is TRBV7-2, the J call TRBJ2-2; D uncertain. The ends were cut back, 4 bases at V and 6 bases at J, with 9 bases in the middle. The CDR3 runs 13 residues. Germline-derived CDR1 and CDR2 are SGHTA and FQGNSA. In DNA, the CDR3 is TGTGCCAGCAGCTCCTACAGATCCGGGGAGCTGTTTTTT. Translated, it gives CASSSYRSGELFF.

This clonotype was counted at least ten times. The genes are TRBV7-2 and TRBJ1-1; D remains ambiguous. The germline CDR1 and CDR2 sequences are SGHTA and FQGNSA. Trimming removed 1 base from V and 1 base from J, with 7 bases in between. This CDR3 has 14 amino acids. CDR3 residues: CASSLVRANTEAFF. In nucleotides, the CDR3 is TGTGCCAGCAGCTTAGTTAGGGCGAACACTGAAGCTTTCTTT.

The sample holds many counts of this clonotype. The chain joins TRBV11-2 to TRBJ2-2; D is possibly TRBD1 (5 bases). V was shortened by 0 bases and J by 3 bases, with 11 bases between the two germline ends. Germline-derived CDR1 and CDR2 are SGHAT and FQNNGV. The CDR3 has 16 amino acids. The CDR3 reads CASSLDFGAYTGELFF. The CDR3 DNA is TGTGCCAGCAGCTTAGATTTTGGGGCTTACACCGGGGAGCTGTTTTTT.

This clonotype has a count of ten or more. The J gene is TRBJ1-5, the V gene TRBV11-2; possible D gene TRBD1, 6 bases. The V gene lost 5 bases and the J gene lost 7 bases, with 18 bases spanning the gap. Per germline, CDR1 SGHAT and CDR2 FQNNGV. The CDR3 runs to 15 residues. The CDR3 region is CASSITRGPEQPQHF. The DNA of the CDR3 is TGTGCCAGCAGCATAACCAGGGGACCGGAACAGCCCCAGCATTTT.

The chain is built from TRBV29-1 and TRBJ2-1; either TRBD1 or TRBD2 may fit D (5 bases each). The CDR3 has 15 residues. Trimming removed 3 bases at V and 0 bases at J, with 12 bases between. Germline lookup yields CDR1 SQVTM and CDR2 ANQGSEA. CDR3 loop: CSVDRDQGSYNEQFF. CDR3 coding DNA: TGCAGCGTTGACCGGGACCAAGGCTCCTACAATGAGCAGTTCTTC.

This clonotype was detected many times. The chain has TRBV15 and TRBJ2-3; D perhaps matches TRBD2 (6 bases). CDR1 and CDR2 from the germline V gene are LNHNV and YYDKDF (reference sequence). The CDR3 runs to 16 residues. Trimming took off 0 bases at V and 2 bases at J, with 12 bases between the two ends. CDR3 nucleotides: TGTGCCACCAGCAGAGACCCGCGGGGTACCACAGATACGCAGTATTTT. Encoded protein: CATSRDPRGTTDTQYF.